This entry lists 5 T cell receptor beta chains sequenced from one sample in a study of OX40 agonist ivuxolimab in advanced cancers. Repertoires were generated with immunoSEQ multiplex PCR, while TCRdb's copy carries only in-frame clones and drops some. There are about 77,000 clones in the sample; roughly 85% occur only once, and roughly 2.1% lies in the top ten. The sample consisted of CD4+ or CD8+ T cells sorted from blood, taken in a trial of the OX40 agonist ivuxolimab. Receptors were obtained from an adult with an advanced solid tumor such as melanoma, head and neck, liver or kidney cancer.

The sample holds a few counts of this clone. This sequence joins TRBV6-6 and TRBJ2-7; D ambiguous. The CDR3 sequence is 15 residues long. The V and J ends lost 2 bases and 0 bases respectively, with 11 bases between them. Germline V CDR1 and CDR2: MNHNY, SVGAGI (reference sequence). The CDR3 loop is CASSYLVGDSYEQYF. DNA for the CDR3: TGTGCCAGCAGTTACCTCGTTGGGGACTCCTACGAGCAGTACTTC.

The table lists this clone with a count of one. The chain combines TRBV5-1 with TRBJ1-6; D possibly corresponds to TRBD1 (5 bases). CDR3 length: 17 residues. CDR1 and CDR2 from the germline V gene are SGHRS and YFSETQ. Trimming left V 7 bases short and J 0 bases short, with 17 bases between. The CDR3 DNA sequence: TGCGCCAGCCCTCCGGGGGATGCTAGCTCCTATAATTCACCCCTCCACTTT. Residues: CASPPGDASSYNSPLHF.

The rearrangement uses TRBV4-2 and TRBJ2-7; D unresolved. The ends were cut back, 0 bases at V and 1 base at J, with 10 bases in the middle. Germline V gene sequence: CDR1 LGHNA, CDR2 YNFKEQ. The length of the CDR3 is 15 residues. This CDR3 reads CASSQDPRVSYEQYF. The CDR3 region has the DNA TGTGCCAGCAGCCAAGACCCCAGAGTATCCTACGAGCAGTACTTC.

V and J are TRBV5-1 and TRBJ2-1; no clear D gene. The CDR3 extends over 11 amino acids. V lost 3 bases to trimming and J lost 5 bases, with 3 bases between them. From germline, CDR1 is SGHRS and CDR2 YFSETQ. The CDR3 sequence is CASSWHNEQFF. For the CDR3, the DNA is TGCGCCAGCAGCTGGCACAATGAGCAGTTCTTC.

V and J are TRBV7-2 and TRBJ2-7; D is uncertain. The germline V gene encodes CDR1 SGHTA and CDR2 FQGNSA. V shed 5 bases and J shed 6 bases, with 11 bases lying between them. This CDR3 has 12 residues. The CDR3 sequence: CASSHGRGEQYF. The CDR3 DNA follows: TGTGCCAGCAGCCACGGACGCGGCGAGCAGTACTTC. The full variable domain, with the rest looked up from reference TRBV7-2 and TRBJ2-7, is GAGVSQSPSNKVTEKGKDVELRCDPISGHTALYWYRQSLGQGLEFLIYFQGNSAPDKSGLPSDRFSAERTGGSVSTLTIQRTQQEDSAVYLCASSHGRGEQYFGPGTRLTVT.